This T cell receptor (beta chain) was found in a study of shared T cell receptors in the human thymus. Some clones are missing from TCRdb's copy, which holds only in-frame ones; the method was immunoSEQ multiplex PCR. This table has hundreds of thousands of clones, about 87% appearing once. A further study also used this sample, focusing on human thymus T cells. From that second work: Corrective cardiac operations yielded the resected thymus tissue. Thymic and blood repertoires appeared to carry a bias in their V and J gene usage.

The clonotype was recovered from a boy under three years old with a congenital heart defect. Source material: thymocytes.

CDR3 nucleotides: TGCGCCAGCAGCCACCCAGGCCGGGATGCTCCTTATGGCTACACCTTC. It yields the protein CASSHPGRDAPYGYTF. The chain combines TRBV4-1 with TRBJ1-2; D unresolved. Germline loops: CDR1 MGHRA, CDR2 YSYEKL. This CDR3 has 16 amino acids. Trimming stripped 3 bases from V and 5 bases from J, with 19 bases between.